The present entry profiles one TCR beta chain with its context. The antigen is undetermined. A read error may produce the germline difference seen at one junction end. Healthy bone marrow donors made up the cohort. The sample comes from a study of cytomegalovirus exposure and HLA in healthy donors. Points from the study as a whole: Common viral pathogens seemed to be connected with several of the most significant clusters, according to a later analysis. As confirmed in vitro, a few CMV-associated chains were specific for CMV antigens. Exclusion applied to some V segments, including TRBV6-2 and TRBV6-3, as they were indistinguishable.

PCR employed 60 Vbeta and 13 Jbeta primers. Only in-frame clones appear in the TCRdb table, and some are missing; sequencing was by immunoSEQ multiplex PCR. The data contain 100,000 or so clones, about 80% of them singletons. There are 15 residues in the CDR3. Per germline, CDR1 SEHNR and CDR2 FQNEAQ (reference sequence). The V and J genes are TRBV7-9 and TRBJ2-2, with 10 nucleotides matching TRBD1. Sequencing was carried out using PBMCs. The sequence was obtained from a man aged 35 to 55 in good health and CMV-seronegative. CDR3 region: CSSSSDRGPTGELFF. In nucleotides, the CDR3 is TGTTCCAGCAGCTCCGACAGGGGGCCCACCGGGGAGCTGTTTTTT.